These 17 T cell receptor beta chains were sequenced from one sample in a study of shared clonotypes between healthy human individuals. Using immunoSEQ multiplex PCR, the repertoire was profiled, and TCRdb retains in-frame clones only, with some absent. The table lists a few million clones, roughly 92% of them singletons. The specimen was naive CD4+ T cells sorted from blood. The subset here: CD45RA+ positively selected. The receptors were sampled from a man aged 18 to 30 in good health.

The chain carries TRBV10-3 and TRBJ2-7; 12 bases fit TRBD2. Losses at the gene ends were 2 bases for V and 3 bases for J; bases not matched to a gene: 8. The CDR3 has 17 residues. Germline V gives CDR1 ENHRY, CDR2 SYGVKD. The CDR3 DNA follows: TGTGCCATCAGTGAGCCCAGATCTAGCGGGGGGGACTACGAGCAGTACTTC. Its translation: CAISEPRSSGGDYEQYF.

This clone occurred a few times. This chain uses TRBV20-1 with TRBJ2-3; the D is unclear. The germline CDR1 and CDR2 sequences are DFQATT and SNEGSKA (reference sequence). The CDR3 spans 10 residues. Trimming cost V 5 bases and J 2 bases, with 2 bases left between them. Here the CDR3 reads CSALTDTQYF. The CDR3 nucleotides are TGCAGTGCTCTCACAGATACGCAGTATTTT.

This clone occurred once. CDR3 sequence: CASSDGGSRETQYF. The CDR3 DNA sequence: TGTGCCAGCAGTGATGGCGGGTCCCGGGAGACCCAGTACTTC. This rearrangement joins TRBV2 to TRBJ2-5; possible D gene TRBD2, 5 bases. CDR3 length: 14 amino acids. Germline loops: CDR1 SNHLY, CDR2 FYNNEI. Trimming stripped 3 bases from V and 5 bases from J, with 13 bases between.

For this clone: Different DNA sequences within this sample yield the same CDR3. The gene calls are TRBV19 and TRBJ2-2, with a possible D match to TRBD2 (6 bases). The CDR3 extends over 15 amino acids. With 0 bases removed from V and 4 bases from J, the gap between germline ends came to 9 bases. In germline, CDR1 is LNHDA, CDR2 SQIVND (reference sequence). CDR3 protein: CASSIDLRGTGELFF. CDR3 bases: TGTGCCAGTAGTATAGATTTGCGGGGCACCGGGGAGCTGTTTTTT.

V and J are TRBV5-1 and TRBJ2-5, with D perhaps given as TRBD1 or TRBD2 (5 bases each). CDR3 length: 16 residues. Germline V CDR1 and CDR2: SGHRS, YFSETQ. Trimming pared 0 bases from V and 5 bases from J, leaving 17 bases between. CDR3 DNA sequence: TGCGCCAGCAGCTTGGAGAGAGGGCCCGAGGGGGAGACCCAGTACTTC. Translation gives CASSLERGPEGETQYF.

This chain links TRBV5-4 with TRBJ2-7; D ambiguous. Trimming took 1 base from V and 3 from J, leaving 8 bases between them. The CDR3 has 13 residues. Germline values: CDR1 SGHNT, CDR2 YYREEE (reference sequence). The CDR3 sequence is CASSLPANYEQYF. DNA for the CDR3: TGTGCCAGCAGCTTGCCCGCGAACTACGAGCAGTACTTC.

The chain recombines TRBV28 with TRBJ1-5, with D hard to call. The germline CDR1 and CDR2 sequences are MDHEN and SYDVKM. V was shortened by 8 bases and J by 0 bases, with 14 bases between the two germline ends. CDR3 length: 15 residues. CDR3: CASRDISFSNQPQHF. CDR3 sequence (DNA): TGTGCCAGCCGAGACATATCCTTTAGCAATCAGCCCCAGCATTTT.

This clone was counted once. V usage is TRBV6-6 and J usage is TRBJ1-2; TRBD1 agrees at 8 bases. Germline CDR1 is MNHNY and CDR2 is SVGAGI (reference sequence). Losses at the gene ends were 5 bases for V and 6 bases for J; bases not matched to a gene: 8. This CDR3 comprises 14 residues. As DNA, the CDR3 is TGTGCCAGCAGTCTAGGACAGGGCCCTAATGGCTACACCTTC. Protein: CASSLGQGPNGYTF.

This chain joins TRBV6-5 and TRBJ2-7; TRBD1 matches 10 bases. Germline V gene sequence: CDR1 MNHEY, CDR2 SVGAGI. Trimming took 2 bases from V and 1 from J; bases not matched to a gene: 5. The CDR3 is 16 amino acids. The CDR3 spells CASSYTRTGGSYEQYF. The CDR3 nucleotides are TGTGCCAGCAGTTACACCAGGACAGGGGGTTCCTACGAGCAGTACTTC.

Concerning this clone: In the same sample, other DNA sequences code for this CDR3. This chain uses TRBV5-4 with TRBJ2-3; 7 nucleotides line up with TRBD2. The CDR3 spans 16 residues. The V gene's germline CDR1 is SGHNT and CDR2 YYREEE (reference sequence). The J segment lost 3 bases and the V segment lost 0 bases, leaving 7 bases of the junction unmatched. The CDR3 spells CASSLAAGGRTDTQYF. The CDR3, as DNA: TGTGCCAGCAGCTTGGCCGCGGGCGGGAGAACAGATACGCAGTATTTT. Based on the CDR3 plus reference TRBV5-4 and TRBJ2-3, the full variable domain is ETGVTQSPTHLIKTRGQQVTLRCSSQSGHNTVSWYQQALGQGPQFIFQYYREEENGRGNFPPRFSGLQFPNYSSELNVNALELDDSALYLCASSLAAGGRTDTQYFGPGTRLTVL.

This clone occurred once. One end of the junction fails to match germline, which may point to a read error. The same CDR3 arises from other DNA sequences in this sample as well. CDR3 in DNA: TGTGCTAGTGGGTTGGGACTGTCCTACGAGCAGTACTTC. It is translated as CASGLGLSYEQYF. The genes are TRBV12-5 and TRBJ2-7; the D gene is possibly TRBD2 (6 bases). This CDR3 contains 13 residues. The germline V gene encodes CDR1 LGHNT and CDR2 FRNRAP.

The V call is TRBV5-1, the J call TRBJ2-1; D is perhaps TRBD2 (5 bases). This CDR3 contains 15 residues. Germline values: CDR1 SGHRS, CDR2 YFSETQ. The ends were cut back, 4 bases at V and 7 bases at J, with 18 bases in the middle. CDR3 residues: CASSPMALPGNEQFF. The CDR3 nucleotides read TGCGCCAGCAGCCCCATGGCCCTCCCGGGAAATGAGCAGTTCTTC.

This clone came up a few times. In nucleotides, the CDR3 is TGTGCCAGCAGCCAAGATCCTGGCCAGGTCTATGGCTACACCTTC. Its translation is CASSQDPGQVYGYTF. The genes are TRBV4-2 and TRBJ1-2; no clear D. Looked up from germline, CDR1 is LGHNA and CDR2 is YNFKEQ. The CDR3 runs to 15 residues. The V gene lost 0 bases and the J gene lost 4 bases, with 12 bases spanning the gap.

V is TRBV11-2 and J is TRBJ2-7; D gene uncertain. The CDR3 sequence is 15 residues long. Germline lookup yields CDR1 SGHAT and CDR2 FQNNGV. The V end was cut by 5 bases, the J end by 0 bases, with 14 bases between. The DNA of the CDR3 is TGTGCCAGCAGCCGTACCCTTCAGAGCTCCTACGAGCAGTACTTC. Its protein product is CASSRTLQSSYEQYF.

The chain employs TRBV6-5 and TRBJ1-2; D is uncertain. CDR3 length equals 14 residues. V was shortened by 0 bases and J by 0 bases, with 5 bases between the two germline ends. CDR1 is MNHEY, CDR2 SVGAGI, per germline. CDR3 bases: TGTGCCAGCAGTTACTCCCGTTCTAACTATGGCTACACCTTC. It encodes CASSYSRSNYGYTF.

The chain employs TRBV5-5 and TRBJ1-4; the D is unclear. V lost 0 bases to trimming and J lost 8 bases, with 17 bases between them. The CDR3 loop spans 16 amino acids. Looked up from germline, CDR1 is SGHKS and CDR2 is YYEKEE (reference sequence). CDR3 amino acids: CASSLDPERAREKLFF. Written as DNA, the CDR3 is TGTGCCAGCAGCTTGGACCCCGAGCGGGCGCGGGAAAAACTGTTTTTT.

The genes are TRBV7-2 and TRBJ1-6; 8 nucleotides line up with TRBD1. This CDR3 contains 15 residues. The V segment lost 5 bases and the J segment 7 bases; nucleotides outside the gene matches: 7. Per the germline V gene, CDR1 is SGHTA and CDR2 is FQGNSA. Here the CDR3 reads CASSRRDRPNSPLHF. The CDR3 DNA reads TGTGCCAGCAGCCGGCGGGACAGGCCCAATTCACCCCTCCACTTT.